One sample yielded the 10 T cell receptor beta chains listed below, sequenced in a study of response to subunit inactivated influenza vaccine. MiXCR, run by TCRdb on the RT-PCR reads, gives a single entry per CDR3 protein. The sample has roughly 620,000 distinct CDR3 sequences, roughly 10% seen once. A further study also used this sample, focusing on T cells expressing NK-cell markers. This second study notes: UMIs were included in TCR beta cDNA generated by 5'RACE template switching.

The material was PBMCs from blood, obtained on the day of vaccination. Receptor source: a man in his forties or fifties who received an inactivated influenza vaccine.

This clonotype was counted only a few times. The rearrangement uses TRBV11-2 and TRBJ2-2, with D possibly TRBD2 on 5 matching bases. This CDR3 has 15 residues. Germline CDR1 SGHAT, CDR2 FQNNGV. The V gene lost 8 bases and the J gene lost 6 bases, with 19 bases spanning the gap. The CDR3 here is CASVSGAAVPGELFF. CDR3 sequence (DNA): TGTGCCAGCGTCAGCGGCGCGGCAGTTCCCGGGGAGCTGTTTTTT.

This clonotype was seen more than once but under ten times. The chain links TRBV9 to TRBJ2-3, with D tentatively TRBD2 (5 bases). The germline gives CDR1 SGDLS, CDR2 YYNGEE. The CDR3 sequence is 14 residues long. V lost 3 bases, J lost 1 base, and 9 bases lay in between. In nucleotides, the CDR3 is TGTGCCAGCAGCGCCCTAGCAGGCACAGATACGCAGTATTTT. Encoded protein: CASSALAGTDTQYF.

The chain couples TRBV11-2 to TRBJ2-3; 7 positions match TRBD2. V lost 0 bases and J lost 0; bases outside the gene matches: 6. This CDR3 comprises 17 residues. Germline loops: CDR1 SGHAT, CDR2 FQNNGV. The CDR3 region has the DNA TGTGCCAGCAGCTTAGAGCCGCGGGGGTTAAGCACAGATACGCAGTATTTT. Encoded protein: CASSLEPRGLSTDTQYF.

This chain uses TRBV9 with TRBJ2-1; D is undetermined. The germline V gene encodes CDR1 SGDLS and CDR2 YYNGEE. The ends were cut back, 1 base at V and 3 bases at J, with 5 bases in the middle. The CDR3 runs 13 residues. CDR3 sequence reads: CASSVSGYNEQFF. DNA of the CDR3: TGTGCCAGCAGCGTATCTGGCTACAATGAGCAGTTCTTC. The full variable domain, its missing parts supplied by reference TRBV9 and TRBJ2-1, is DSGVTQTPKHLITATGQRVTLRCSPRSGDLSVYWYQQSLDQGLQFLIQYYNGEERAKGNILERFSAQQFPDLHSELNLSSLELGDSALYFCASSVSGYNEQFFGPGTRLTVL.

The chain uses TRBV12-3 or TRBV12-4 and TRBJ1-5, with D tentatively TRBD1 (6 bases). This CDR3 comprises 15 residues. The V end lost 6 bases, the J end lost 2 bases, and 14 bases lay between the germline ends. CDR3 nucleotides: TGTGCCAGCAGCGTTACAGGGTCCGGCAATCAGCCCCAGCATTTT. Its protein is CASSVTGSGNQPQHF.

This clonotype was observed many times. The chain employs TRBV20-1 and TRBJ1-4; D is ambiguous. The ends were cut back, 6 bases at V and 7 bases at J, with 12 bases in the middle. CDR3 length: 12 residues. The germline CDR1 and CDR2 sequences are DFQATT and SNEGSKA (reference sequence). CDR3 sequence: CSAMRGGEKLFF. For the CDR3, the DNA is TGCAGTGCGATGCGGGGAGGTGAAAAACTGTTTTTT.

This chain uses TRBV7-9 with TRBJ2-5; TRBD1 might be the D (6 bases). The V end lost 2 bases, the J end lost 4 bases, and 20 bases lay between the germline ends. CDR1 and CDR2 (germline): SEHNR, FQNEAQ (reference sequence). The CDR3 loop spans 17 amino acids. The CDR3 loop reads CASSLYSRKGVTETQYF. Here the CDR3 DNA reads TGTGCCAGCAGCTTATACTCACGGAAGGGGGTGACAGAGACCCAGTACTTC. The full variable domain, completed using reference TRBV7-9 and TRBJ2-5, is DTGVSQNPRHKITKRGQNVTFRCDPISEHNRLYWYRQTLGQGPEFLTYFQNEAQLEKSRLLSDRFSAERPKGSFSTLEIQRTEQGDSAMYLCASSLYSRKGVTETQYFGPGTRLLVL.

This clonotype was seen ten or more times. The chain carries TRBV28 and TRBJ2-2; D ambiguous. Deletions cut 2 bases from V and 1 base from J, with 11 bases between. Germline-derived CDR1 and CDR2 are MDHEN and SYDVKM. This CDR3 contains 16 residues. Written as DNA, the CDR3 is TGTGCCAGCAGTTTAATCTCGGGCGTGAACACCGGGGAGCTGTTTTTT. Translated: CASSLISGVNTGELFF.

The rearrangement joins TRBV4-2 to TRBJ2-7; D remains unclear. The ends were cut back, 1 base at V and 3 bases at J, with 7 bases in the middle. CDR1 and CDR2 from the germline V gene are LGHNA and YNFKEQ. CDR3 length: 13 residues. The CDR3 coding sequence is TGTGCCAGCAGCCAAGGGGTCAACTACGAGCAGTACTTC. This codes for CASSQGVNYEQYF.

This clonotype was seen a few times. At one end, the junction sequence differs from germline, possibly due to a read error. The genes are TRBV28 and TRBJ2-7; 10 nucleotides match TRBD1. CDR3 length: 16 amino acids. Germline CDR1 MDHEN, CDR2 SYDVKM. This CDR3 is CASRRPGTGVSNEQYF. The CDR3 coding sequence is TGTGCCAGCAGACGGCCCGGGACAGGGGTCTCCAACGAGCAGTACTTC.